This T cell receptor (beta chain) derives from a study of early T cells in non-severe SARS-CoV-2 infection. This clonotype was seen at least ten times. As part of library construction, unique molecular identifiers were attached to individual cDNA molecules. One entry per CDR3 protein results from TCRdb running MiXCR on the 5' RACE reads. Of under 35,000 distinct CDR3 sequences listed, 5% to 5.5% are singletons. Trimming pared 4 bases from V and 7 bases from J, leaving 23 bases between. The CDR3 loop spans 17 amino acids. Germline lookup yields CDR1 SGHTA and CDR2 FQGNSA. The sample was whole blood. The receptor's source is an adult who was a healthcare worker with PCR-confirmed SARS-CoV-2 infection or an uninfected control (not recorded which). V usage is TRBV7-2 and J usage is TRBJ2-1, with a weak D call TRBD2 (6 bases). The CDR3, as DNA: TGTGCCAGCAGCTCCCCTCGACGGAGGGCCGCAGAAAATGAGCAGTTCTTC. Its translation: CASSSPRRRAAENEQFF.